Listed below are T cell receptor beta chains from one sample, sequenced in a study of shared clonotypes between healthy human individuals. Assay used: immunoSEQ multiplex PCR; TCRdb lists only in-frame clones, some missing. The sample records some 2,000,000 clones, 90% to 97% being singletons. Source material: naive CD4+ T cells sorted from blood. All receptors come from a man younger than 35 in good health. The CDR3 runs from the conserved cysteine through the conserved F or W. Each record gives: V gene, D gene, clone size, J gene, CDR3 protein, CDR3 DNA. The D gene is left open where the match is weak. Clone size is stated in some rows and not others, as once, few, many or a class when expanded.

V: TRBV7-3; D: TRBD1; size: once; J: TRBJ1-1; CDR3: CASSSNTGAAEAFF; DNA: TGTGCCAGCAGCTCGAACACAGGGGCAGCTGAAGCTTTCTTT
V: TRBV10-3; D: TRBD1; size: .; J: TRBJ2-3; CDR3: CAVRQGAQTDTQYF; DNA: TGTGCCGTCCGACAGGGGGCGCAGACAGATACGCAGTATTTT
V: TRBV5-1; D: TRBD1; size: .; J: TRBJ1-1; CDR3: CASSSGTDKPGTEAFF; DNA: TGCGCCAGCAGCTCCGGGACAGATAAGCCGGGCACTGAAGCTTTCTTT
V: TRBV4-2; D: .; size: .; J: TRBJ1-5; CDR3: CASSETDSNQPQHF; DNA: TGTGCCAGCAGCGAGACAGATTCCAATCAGCCCCAGCATTTT
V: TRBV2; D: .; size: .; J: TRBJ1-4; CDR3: CASSDRTANEKLFF; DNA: TGTGCCAGCAGTGACCGGACGGCTAATGAAAAACTGTTTTTT
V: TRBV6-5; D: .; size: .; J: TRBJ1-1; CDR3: CASSYGVEAFF; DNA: TGTGCCAGCAGTTACGGGGTCGAAGCTTTCTTT
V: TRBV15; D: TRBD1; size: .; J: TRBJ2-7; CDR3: CATSRDRGPAGGTYEQYF; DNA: TGTGCCACCAGCAGAGATCGGGGCCCTGCAGGGGGAACCTACGAGCAGTACTTC
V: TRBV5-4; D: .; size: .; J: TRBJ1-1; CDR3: CASSLYISTEAFF; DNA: TGTGCCAGCAGCTTGTACATATCGACTGAAGCTTTCTTT
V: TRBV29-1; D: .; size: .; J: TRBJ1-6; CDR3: CSARTDINSPLHF; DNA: TGCAGCGCTCGGACCGACATTAATTCACCCCTCCACTTT
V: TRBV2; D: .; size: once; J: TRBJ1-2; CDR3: CASSAGADYGYTF; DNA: TGTGCCAGCAGCGCCGGGGCAGACTATGGCTACACCTTC
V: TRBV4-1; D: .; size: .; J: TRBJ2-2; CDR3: CASSQGRGGNTGELFF; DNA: TGCGCCAGCAGCCAAGGTCGTGGAGGGAACACCGGGGAGCTGTTTTTT
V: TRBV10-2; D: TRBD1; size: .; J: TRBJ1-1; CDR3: CASRGQGMSTEAFF; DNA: TGCGCCAGCAGGGGACAGGGGATGAGTACTGAAGCTTTCTTT
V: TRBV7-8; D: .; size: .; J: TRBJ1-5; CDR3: CASSLGGNSNQPQHF; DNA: TGTGCCAGCAGCTTAGGGGGGAATAGCAATCAGCCCCAGCATTTT
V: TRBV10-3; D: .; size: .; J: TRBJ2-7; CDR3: CAISEGTKDEQYF; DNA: TGTGCCATCAGTGAAGGGACCAAGGACGAGCAGTACTTC
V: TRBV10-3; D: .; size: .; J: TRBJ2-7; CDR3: CAIRLTGGSPSYEQYF; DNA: TGTGCCATCAGGTTAACAGGCGGATCCCCCTCCTACGAGCAGTACTTC
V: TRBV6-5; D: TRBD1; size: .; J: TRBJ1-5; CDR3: CASSGTGGWNQPQHF; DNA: TGTGCCAGCAGCGGAACAGGGGGATGGAATCAGCCCCAGCATTTT
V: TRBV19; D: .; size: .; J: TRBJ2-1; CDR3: CASSIGAKSSNEQFF; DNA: TGTGCCAGTAGTATCGGGGCCAAGAGCAGCAATGAGCAGTTCTTC
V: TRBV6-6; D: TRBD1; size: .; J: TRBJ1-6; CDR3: CASSYSGTGNSPLHF; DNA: TGTGCCAGCAGTTACTCGGGGACAGGGAATTCACCCCTCCACTTT
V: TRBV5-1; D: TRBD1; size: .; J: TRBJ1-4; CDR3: CASSLGQLATNEKLFF; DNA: TGCGCCAGCAGCCTGGGACAGCTTGCAACTAATGAAAAACTGTTTTTT
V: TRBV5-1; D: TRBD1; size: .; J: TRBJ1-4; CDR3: CASSPGQGAFGANEKLFF; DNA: TGCGCCAGCAGCCCGGGACAGGGGGCGTTTGGGGCGAATGAAAAACTGTTTTTT
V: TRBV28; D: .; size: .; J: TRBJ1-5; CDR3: CASSLRDQPQHF; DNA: TGTGCCAGCAGTTTGAGAGATCAGCCCCAGCATTTT
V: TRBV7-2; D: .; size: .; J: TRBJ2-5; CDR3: CASSLALASVETQYF; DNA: TGTGCCAGCAGCTTAGCGCTGGCTAGCGTAGAGACCCAGTACTTC